The 2 T cell receptor beta chains below all came from one sample that was sequenced in a study of blood T cell repertoires in COVID-19. Libraries were prepared by immunoSEQ multiplex PCR; TCRdb keeps only in-frame clonotypes and omits some of them. The profile shows about 130,000 clones, roughly four fifths of them singletons. Sequencing was done on a sample of peripheral blood. All receptors come from a human donor in a cohort sampled during active COVID-19.

The rearrangement links TRBV2 to TRBJ2-4; D uncertain. The CDR3 extends over 11 amino acids. Germline CDR1 is SNHLY and CDR2 is FYNNEI. Deletions cut 5 bases from V and 8 bases from J, with 7 bases between. CDR3 loop: CASSLDDIQYF. The CDR3 DNA sequence: TGTGCCAGCAGTCTAGATGACATTCAGTACTTC.

V and J are TRBV19 and TRBJ2-1; 9 bases line up with TRBD1. Germline V gene data show CDR1 as LNHDA and CDR2 as SQIVND (reference sequence). Trimming at V came to 5 bases and at J to 1 base, leaving 12 bases not matched to a gene. The CDR3 contains 18 residues. The CDR3 reads CASSPRTGTGRSYNEQFF. CDR3 DNA sequence: TGTGCCAGTAGTCCCCGCACCGGGACAGGGCGGTCCTACAATGAGCAGTTCTTC.